The rows below give T cell receptor beta chains drawn from one sample of a study of T-cell reconstitution after alpha-beta-depleted transplantation in children. Each CDR3 protein is one row after TCRdb ran MiXCR on the PCR reads. The data contain fewer than 200,000 distinct CDR3 sequences, more than 6.5% of them singletons. The starting material was PBMCs from the stem cell graft donor, obtained from the stem cell graft. These receptors all come from a human donor who donated a stem cell graft to a child with Wiskott-Aldrich syndrome. The CDR3 runs from the conserved cysteine through the conserved F or W. D genes are given only for firm matches. Expanded clones are given a class, and other clones once, few, many or no size at all.

v_call: TRBV5-1
clone_size: many
j_call: TRBJ2-7
d_call: .
cdr3_nt: TGCGCCAGCAGCTTACACGACTCCTACGAGCAGTACTTC
cdr3_aa: CASSLHDSYEQYF

v_call: TRBV5-1
clone_size: .
j_call: TRBJ2-3
d_call: .
cdr3_nt: TGCGCCAGCAGCTCCGTAAACACCTATGGGACAGATACGCAGTATTTT
cdr3_aa: CASSSVNTYGTDTQYF

v_call: TRBV20-1
clone_size: many
j_call: TRBJ2-1
d_call: TRBD2
cdr3_nt: TGCAGTGCTTCGCTAGCGGGAGCCGGCAATGAGCAGTTCTTC
cdr3_aa: CSASLAGAGNEQFF

v_call: TRBV6-5
clone_size: many
j_call: TRBJ1-4
d_call: .
cdr3_nt: TGTGCCAGCAGGGCTAACCAAGGGGAAAAACTGTTTTTT
cdr3_aa: CASRANQGEKLFF

v_call: TRBV2
clone_size: many
j_call: TRBJ1-2
d_call: .
cdr3_nt: TGTGCCAGCAGTGGGGACGGGGAATCCTATGGCTACACCTTC
cdr3_aa: CASSGDGESYGYTF

v_call: TRBV27
clone_size: few
j_call: TRBJ2-3
d_call: TRBD2
cdr3_nt: TGTGCCAGCAGTTTATGGGGACTAGCGGGAGTGAGGACAGATACGCAGTATTTT
cdr3_aa: CASSLWGLAGVRTDTQYF

v_call: TRBV11-2
clone_size: many
j_call: TRBJ2-1
d_call: .
cdr3_nt: TGTGCCAGCAGTATTCAGGCTTCGGGCCCCTACAATGAGCAGTTCTTC
cdr3_aa: CASSIQASGPYNEQFF

v_call: TRBV12-3/TRBV12-4
clone_size: many
j_call: TRBJ1-1
d_call: .
cdr3_nt: TGTGCCAGCACCTTACAGGGCGGCACTGAAGCTTTCTTT
cdr3_aa: CASTLQGGTEAFF

v_call: TRBV19
clone_size: few
j_call: TRBJ2-6
d_call: .
cdr3_nt: TGTGCCAGTAGTCCTGGAAACTCTGGGGCCAACGTCCTGACTTTC
cdr3_aa: CASSPGNSGANVLTF

v_call: TRBV5-1
clone_size: .
j_call: TRBJ1-1
d_call: TRBD1
cdr3_nt: TGCGCCAGCAGCGAACCACAGGGACAGTCGATCTTT
cdr3_aa: CASSEPQGQSIF

v_call: TRBV20-1
clone_size: many
j_call: TRBJ2-1
d_call: .
cdr3_nt: TGCAGTGCTAGTGGACCTAGTTCCTACAATGAGCAGTTCTTC
cdr3_aa: CSASGPSSYNEQFF

v_call: TRBV11-2
clone_size: .
j_call: TRBJ1-1
d_call: .
cdr3_nt: TGTGCCAGCAGATTGGGGACGTCGAACACTGAAGCTTTCTTT
cdr3_aa: CASRLGTSNTEAFF

v_call: TRBV6-1
clone_size: many
j_call: TRBJ1-1
d_call: .
cdr3_nt: TGTGCCAGCAGTGGAAACACCCCAGGGGCGTCGAACACTGAAGCTTTCTTT
cdr3_aa: CASSGNTPGASNTEAFF

v_call: TRBV15
clone_size: many
j_call: TRBJ2-5
d_call: TRBD2
cdr3_nt: TGTGCCACCAGCACAGGGACTAGCGGGGGCCAAGAGACCCAGTACTTC
cdr3_aa: CATSTGTSGGQETQYF

v_call: TRBV24-1
clone_size: many
j_call: TRBJ2-5
d_call: TRBD2
cdr3_nt: TGTGCCACCAGTGATCCTAGCGGGGGTGGTGAGACCCAGTACTTC
cdr3_aa: CATSDPSGGGETQYF

v_call: TRBV5-6
clone_size: few
j_call: TRBJ2-3
d_call: TRBD1
cdr3_nt: TGTGCCAGCAGTTCCCCCGTCCAGGGGGATCCAGATACGCAGTATTTT
cdr3_aa: CASSSPVQGDPDTQYF

v_call: TRBV30
clone_size: .
j_call: TRBJ1-1
d_call: TRBD1
cdr3_nt: TGTGCCTATTATACAGGGGGCTGGAACACTGAAGCTTTCTTT
cdr3_aa: CAYYTGGWNTEAFF

v_call: TRBV12-3/TRBV12-4
clone_size: many
j_call: TRBJ2-5
d_call: .
cdr3_nt: TGTGCCAGCACCAAAGGTCGGGGGGAGACCCAGTACTTC
cdr3_aa: CASTKGRGETQYF

v_call: TRBV14
clone_size: few
j_call: TRBJ2-1
d_call: .
cdr3_nt: TGTGCCAGCAGCCAAGGGCTAGGGACTCTACGAAACAATGAGCAGTTCTTC
cdr3_aa: CASSQGLGTLRNNEQFF

v_call: TRBV19
clone_size: .
j_call: TRBJ2-6
d_call: .
cdr3_nt: TGTGCCAGTAGTATTGGGTCTGGGGCCAACGTCCTGACTTTC
cdr3_aa: CASSIGSGANVLTF

v_call: TRBV12-3/TRBV12-4
clone_size: few
j_call: TRBJ1-6
d_call: .
cdr3_nt: TGTGCCAGCAACGAGCTGAATTCACCCCTCCACTTT
cdr3_aa: CASNELNSPLHF

v_call: TRBV12-3/TRBV12-4
clone_size: many
j_call: TRBJ2-7
d_call: .
cdr3_nt: TGTGCCAGCACCTTCCCCGGGAGACCCTACGAGCAGTACTTC
cdr3_aa: CASTFPGRPYEQYF

v_call: TRBV11-2
clone_size: .
j_call: TRBJ2-7
d_call: .
cdr3_nt: TGTGCCAGCAGCTTAGGAAGCAGATCATACTCCTACGAGCAGTACTTC
cdr3_aa: CASSLGSRSYSYEQYF

v_call: TRBV30
clone_size: many
j_call: TRBJ1-1
d_call: .
cdr3_nt: TGTGCCTGGAGTGGACTATCCCTGGCCACTGAAGCTTTCTTT
cdr3_aa: CAWSGLSLATEAFF

v_call: TRBV12-3/TRBV12-4
clone_size: few
j_call: TRBJ1-2
d_call: TRBD1
cdr3_nt: TGTGCCAGCAGTTTAGGGACAGGGGACTACACCTTC
cdr3_aa: CASSLGTGDYTF

v_call: TRBV7-2
clone_size: many
j_call: TRBJ2-7
d_call: .
cdr3_nt: TGTGCCAGCAGCTTAGTGTCAGGACAGCTCTTCTACGAGCAGTACTTC
cdr3_aa: CASSLVSGQLFYEQYF

v_call: TRBV29-1
clone_size: few
j_call: TRBJ1-2
d_call: .
cdr3_nt: TGCAGCGTTGACAGCAGCGGTGGCTACACCTTC
cdr3_aa: CSVDSSGGYTF

v_call: TRBV7-6
clone_size: many
j_call: TRBJ2-1
d_call: .
cdr3_nt: TGTGCCAGCAGCTTAGTCCTAGCGATGGGGCTCGGCAATGAGCAGTTCTTC
cdr3_aa: CASSLVLAMGLGNEQFF

v_call: TRBV7-9
clone_size: few
j_call: TRBJ2-1
d_call: .
cdr3_nt: TGTGCCAGCAGCTTCTTTTCTTCTGGGGACAACTACAATGAGCAGTTCTTC
cdr3_aa: CASSFFSSGDNYNEQFF

v_call: TRBV11-3
clone_size: few
j_call: TRBJ2-3
d_call: .
cdr3_nt: TGTGCCAGCAGCTTAGATCCCCAGCGGGCCACAGATACGCAGTATTTT
cdr3_aa: CASSLDPQRATDTQYF

v_call: TRBV7-2
clone_size: few
j_call: TRBJ2-7
d_call: TRBD1
cdr3_nt: TGTGCCAGCAGCTCACGAGGGACAGGTATCTACGAGCAGTACTTC
cdr3_aa: CASSSRGTGIYEQYF

v_call: TRBV11-2
clone_size: many
j_call: TRBJ2-1
d_call: TRBD2
cdr3_nt: TGTGCCAGCAGCTTAGAAAGAGCGGGGGTCGGGAATGAGCAGTTCTTC
cdr3_aa: CASSLERAGVGNEQFF

v_call: TRBV7-8
clone_size: many
j_call: TRBJ1-3
d_call: .
cdr3_nt: TGTGCCACAGGGATCTCTGGAAACACCATATATTTT
cdr3_aa: CATGISGNTIYF

v_call: TRBV6-5
clone_size: many
j_call: TRBJ2-2
d_call: TRBD1
cdr3_nt: TGTGCCAGCAAGGACAGGCGCGACACCGGGGAGCTGTTTTTT
cdr3_aa: CASKDRRDTGELFF

v_call: TRBV4-1
clone_size: many
j_call: TRBJ2-3
d_call: TRBD2
cdr3_nt: TGCGCCAGCAGCCAAGGGAGCGGGGCCCGCACAGATACGCAGTATTTT
cdr3_aa: CASSQGSGARTDTQYF

v_call: TRBV5-1
clone_size: many
j_call: TRBJ2-1
d_call: .
cdr3_nt: TGCGCCAGCAGCTTGCGACAGATTAGGAATGAGCAGTTCTTC
cdr3_aa: CASSLRQIRNEQFF

v_call: TRBV12-3/TRBV12-4
clone_size: .
j_call: TRBJ2-1
d_call: .
cdr3_nt: TGTGCCAGCGGAGGGCTAATCAATGAGCAGTTCTTC
cdr3_aa: CASGGLINEQFF

v_call: TRBV9
clone_size: many
j_call: TRBJ2-1
d_call: TRBD2
cdr3_nt: TGTGCCAGCAGCGCTATAGCGGGCTACAATGAGCAGTTCTTC
cdr3_aa: CASSAIAGYNEQFF